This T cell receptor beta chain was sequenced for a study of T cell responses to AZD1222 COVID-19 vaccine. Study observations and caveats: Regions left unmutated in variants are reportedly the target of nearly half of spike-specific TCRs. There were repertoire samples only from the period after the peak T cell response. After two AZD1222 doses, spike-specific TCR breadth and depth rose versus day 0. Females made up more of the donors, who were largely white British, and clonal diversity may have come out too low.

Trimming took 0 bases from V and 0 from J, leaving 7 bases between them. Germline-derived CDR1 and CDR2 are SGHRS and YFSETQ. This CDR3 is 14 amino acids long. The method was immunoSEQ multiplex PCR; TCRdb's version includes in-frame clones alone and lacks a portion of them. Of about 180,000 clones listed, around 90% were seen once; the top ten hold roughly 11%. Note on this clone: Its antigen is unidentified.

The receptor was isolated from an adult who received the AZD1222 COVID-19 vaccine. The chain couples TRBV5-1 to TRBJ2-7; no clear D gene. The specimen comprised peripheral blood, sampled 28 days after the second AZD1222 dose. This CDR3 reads CASSLDPSSYEQYF. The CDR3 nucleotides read TGCGCCAGCAGCTTGGACCCGAGCTCCTACGAGCAGTACTTC. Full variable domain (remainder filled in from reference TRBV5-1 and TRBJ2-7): KAGVTQTPRYLIKTRGQQVTLSCSPISGHRSVSWYQQTPGQGLQFLFEYFSETQRNKGNFPGRFSGRQFSNSRSEMNVSTLELGDSALYLCASSLDPSSYEQYFGPGTRLTVT.